The next 24 T cell receptor beta chains were all read from a single sample in a study of T cell repertoires in cytomegalovirus infection. What these receptors recognize is not known. TCRdb re-called the reads with MiXCR, one entry per CDR3 protein. The profile shows about half a million distinct CDR3 sequences, 30% to 35% of them singletons. This specimen consisted of cultured PBMCs, obtained from culture after CMV antigen stimulation. The receptor set was obtained from a human donor in good health (CMV status not recorded). Some clones in this sample may be carry-over from other donors' samples.

In its sample, this clonotype was seen many times. This rearrangement joins TRBV7-8 to TRBJ2-2; TRBD1 agrees at 7 bases. CDR1 is SGHVS, CDR2 FQNEAQ, per germline. The junction had 27 bases not matched to a gene; V was cut back by 4 bases and J by 4 bases. CDR3 size: 22 residues. The CDR3 DNA reads as TGTGCCAGCAGCTCGAACCCTTCCGGGGTTTTGGCCGGGACAGACCCCACCGGGGAGCTGTTTTTT. Translating it yields CASSSNPSGVLAGTDPTGELFF.

The chain recombines TRBV7-9 with TRBJ2-2; 9 bases agree with TRBD2. This CDR3 has 16 amino acids. Per the germline V gene, CDR1 is SEHNR and CDR2 is FQNEAQ (reference sequence). V was pared by 4 bases and J by 1 base, with 4 bases of the junction left unmatched. Written as DNA, the CDR3 is TGTGCCAGCAGCTCATTGACTAGCGGGAACACCGGGGAGCTGTTTTTT. Amino acid sequence: CASSSLTSGNTGELFF.

This chain links TRBV19 with TRBJ1-5; D is possibly TRBD1 (6 bases). This CDR3 has 14 residues. Germline assignment: CDR1 LNHDA and CDR2 SQIVND (reference sequence). The ends were cut back, 3 bases at V and 7 bases at J, with 13 bases in the middle. CDR3: CASSITGGEQPQHF. The CDR3 DNA sequence: TGTGCCAGTAGTATTACGGGGGGCGAGCAGCCCCAGCATTTT.

The chain is built from TRBV25-1 and TRBJ2-1; D gene uncertain. Trimming removed 4 bases from V and 4 bases from J, with 8 bases in between. Germline CDR1 reads MGHDK; CDR2 reads SYGVNS. This CDR3 region has 13 residues. In DNA, the CDR3 is TGTGCCAGCAGTGCCCCCGGTTACAATGAGCAGTTCTTC. Residues: CASSAPGYNEQFF.

This clonotype was picked up a small number of times. The rearrangement joins TRBV19 to TRBJ2-5; 7 nucleotides match TRBD1. The CDR3 totals 16 residues. Unmatched junction bases numbered 10, after V lost 5 bases and J lost 1 base. Looked up from germline, CDR1 is LNHDA and CDR2 is SQIVND (reference sequence). This CDR3 reads CASSPPLGQTQETQYF. The CDR3 DNA is TGTGCCAGTAGTCCCCCCCTGGGACAGACCCAAGAGACCCAGTACTTC.

J is TRBJ2-1 and V is TRBV2, with 9 bases that match TRBD2. The V gene end was trimmed by 11 bases and the J gene end by 7 bases; junction bases not matched to a gene: 9. CDR3 length: 13 amino acids. Germline V gives CDR1 SNHLY, CDR2 FYNNEI. The CDR3 sequence: CAQLVAGANEQFF. Here the CDR3 DNA reads TGTGCCCAGTTAGTAGCGGGAGCAAATGAGCAGTTCTTC.

This clonotype has at least ten counts. V usage is TRBV7-2 and J usage is TRBJ1-1; tentatively, D is TRBD1 (5 bases). Germline V gene lookup returns CDR1 SGHTA and CDR2 FQGNSA. The V end was cut by 5 bases, the J end by 2 bases, with 18 bases between. The CDR3 length is 16 residues. The CDR3 DNA reads TGTGCCAGCAGCAATAGGGTGTCCGGGGCCAACACTGAAGCTTTCTTT. Translated, it gives CASSNRVSGANTEAFF.

The table lists this clonotype with a few counts. The chain has TRBV7-8 and TRBJ1-4, with D possibly matching TRBD1 (6 bases). CDR1 is SGHVS and CDR2 is FQNEAQ in the germline V gene. Trimming removed 3 bases at V and 4 bases at J, with 12 bases between. The CDR3 has 15 residues. CDR3 region: CASSFHGQNNEKLFF. The CDR3 DNA sequence: TGTGCCAGCAGCTTCCACGGACAGAATAATGAAAAACTGTTTTTT.

In this sample, this clonotype turned up many times. The chain carries TRBV6-2 or TRBV6-3 and TRBJ2-6; D unclear. V lost 2 bases to trimming and J lost 0 bases, with 5 bases between them. The CDR3 extends over 15 amino acids. CDR1 is MNHEY and CDR2 is SVGEGT in the germline V gene. This CDR3 reads CASSYGDSGANVLTF. CDR3 nucleotide sequence: TGTGCCAGCAGTTACGGTGACTCTGGGGCCAACGTCCTGACTTTC.

The rearrangement joins TRBV19 to TRBJ1-5; maybe TRBD1 (5 bases). The CDR3 loop spans 13 amino acids. Germline values: CDR1 LNHDA, CDR2 SQIVND (reference sequence). V lost 3 bases and J 4 bases, leaving 7 bases between the germline ends. CDR3: CASSIEGNQPQHF. The CDR3 coding sequence is TGTGCCAGTAGTATCGAGGGGAATCAGCCCCAGCATTTT. The whole variable domain, filled in from reference TRBV19 and TRBJ1-5, reads DGGITQSPKYLFRKEGQNVTLSCEQNLNHDAMYWYRQDPGQGLRLIYYSQIVNDFQKGDIAEGYSVSREKKESFPLTVTSAQKNPTAFYLCASSIEGNQPQHFGDGTRLSIL.

The gene calls are TRBV10-3 and TRBJ2-2; D gene ambiguous. This CDR3 has 15 residues. Looked up from germline, CDR1 is ENHRY and CDR2 is SYGVKD. The germline V and J ends were trimmed by 2 bases and 0 bases, with 7 bases remaining between them. As DNA, the CDR3 is TGTGCCATCAGTGAGGGGCTAACGAACACCGGGGAGCTGTTTTTT. Translated: CAISEGLTNTGELFF.

This chain connects TRBV6-5 to TRBJ2-2; D perhaps matches TRBD1 (6 bases). CDR1 MNHEY and CDR2 SVGAGI come from the germline V gene. V was trimmed by 4 bases and J by 6 bases, leaving 15 bases between them. The CDR3 is 15 residues long. The CDR3 is CASSLRQAEAGELFF. DNA of the CDR3: TGTGCCAGCAGTTTGCGACAGGCGGAAGCCGGGGAGCTGTTTTTT.

This clonotype occurred a few times. The rearrangement uses TRBV12-3 or TRBV12-4 and TRBJ2-1; weak D call: TRBD1 (6 bases). This CDR3 comprises 13 residues. V was cut by 4 bases and J by 6 bases, with 10 bases left in between. CDR3: CASSSDSFNEQFF. The DNA for the CDR3 is TGTGCCAGCAGTTCGGACAGCTTCAATGAGCAGTTCTTC.

This clonotype was seen a few times. The chain has TRBV7-2 and TRBJ2-7; perhaps TRBD1 as D (6 bases). This CDR3 has 17 residues. Between the trimmed V and J ends, which lost 5 bases and 7 bases, there was a span of 27 bases. The germline V gene encodes CDR1 SGHTA and CDR2 FQGNSA. DNA of the CDR3: TGTGCCAGCAGCCCCGCGGCGACAGGAGCAGTGGGCCGGGAGCAGTACTTC. Residues: CASSPAATGAVGREQYF.

The rearrangement joins TRBV7-2 to TRBJ2-5; 8 bases map to TRBD2. The CDR3 covers 19 residues. CDR1 is SGHTA and CDR2 is FQGNSA in the germline V gene. Unmatched junction bases numbered 16, after V lost 0 bases and J lost 4 bases. The CDR3 DNA reads as TGTGCCAGCAGCTTAGCGTTAGCGGGATTCGCAGGGGTGGTAGAGACCCAGTACTTC. Translation gives CASSLALAGFAGVVETQYF.

This clonotype was picked up a small number of times. The rearrangement uses TRBV7-2 and TRBJ1-2, with 9 positions matching TRBD1. This CDR3 region has 15 residues. Trimming at V came to 1 base and at J to 5 bases, leaving 5 bases not matched to a gene. Germline-derived CDR1 and CDR2 are SGHTA and FQGNSA. DNA of the CDR3: TGTGCCAGCAGCTTAGAGGCACAGGGGGCGTATGGCTACACCTTC. Its translation: CASSLEAQGAYGYTF.

This CDR3 reads CASSYPTEAFF. The CDR3, as DNA: TGTGCCAGCAGTTACCCCACTGAAGCTTTCTTT. The chain uses TRBV6-2 or TRBV6-3 and TRBJ1-1; no clear D. The CDR3 covers 11 residues. Germline V gene lookup returns CDR1 MNHEY and CDR2 SVGEGT. Trimming removed 2 bases at V and 4 bases at J, with 2 bases between.

The J gene is TRBJ2-5, the V gene TRBV7-8, with 7 bases aligning to TRBD1. The CDR3 loop spans 13 amino acids. The J segment lost 7 bases and the V segment lost 1 base, leaving 3 bases of the junction unmatched. CDR1 SGHVS and CDR2 FQNEAQ come from the germline V gene. The CDR3 protein is CASSLGNRGTQYF. CDR3 DNA: TGTGCCAGCAGCTTAGGAAACAGGGGGACCCAGTACTTC.

The V gene is TRBV7-2, the J gene TRBJ2-7, with D unclear. V was shortened by 5 bases and J by 0 bases, with 14 bases between the two germline ends. The CDR3 has 15 amino acids. Germline CDR1 reads SGHTA; CDR2 reads FQGNSA. The CDR3 DNA is TGTGCCAGCAGCCTCGGGCCCGGCCTCTCCTACGAGCAGTACTTC. Translating gives CASSLGPGLSYEQYF.

There are a few counts of this clonotype. One junction end disagrees with the germline gene, perhaps due to a read error. The chain is built from TRBV19 and TRBJ2-2; possibly TRBD1 for D (6 bases). The CDR3 is 13 amino acids. Germline CDR1 and CDR2: LNHDA and SQIVND (reference sequence). This CDR3 is CASRIGGTGELFF. The CDR3 region has the DNA TGTGCCAGTAGGATAGGGGGCACCGGGGAGCTGTTTTTT.

In nucleotides, the CDR3 is TGTGCCAGCAGCTTAGACCCTCCCGCCGAGTATTTT. Residues: CASSLDPPAEYF. The rearrangement joins TRBV7-2 to TRBJ2-3; unclear D gene. This CDR3 comprises 12 residues. CDR1 and CDR2 (germline): SGHTA, FQGNSA. V lost 1 base and J lost 13, with 12 bases in between.

V and J are TRBV7-2 and TRBJ2-1, with D uncertain. V shed 1 base and J shed 5 bases, with 6 bases lying between them. The CDR3 covers 13 residues. The germline gives CDR1 SGHTA, CDR2 FQGNSA. The CDR3 DNA is TGTGCCAGCAGCTTAGGACCACACAATGAGCAGTTCTTC. It specifies CASSLGPHNEQFF. Filled out from reference TRBV7-2 and TRBJ2-1, the complete variable domain reads GAGVSQSPSNKVTEKGKDVELRCDPISGHTALYWYRQSLGQGLEFLIYFQGNSAPDKSGLPSDRFSAERTGGSVSTLTIQRTQQEDSAVYLCASSLGPHNEQFFGPGTRLTVL.

The sample holds a few counts of this clonotype. The chain links TRBV20-1 to TRBJ2-7, with 9 bases matching TRBD2. V trimming: 6 bases; J trimming: 7 bases; junction bases outside the gene matches: 10. Looked up from germline, CDR1 is DFQATT and CDR2 is SNEGSKA (reference sequence). This CDR3 is built from 13 residues. The CDR3 coding sequence is TGCAGTGCCATAGCGGGAGCGAGATGGGAGCAGTACTTC. This gives the protein CSAIAGARWEQYF.

The chain employs TRBV7-9 and TRBJ2-7; D call uncertain. Between the trimmed V and J ends, which lost 5 bases and 7 bases, there was a span of 18 bases. Looked up from germline, CDR1 is SEHNR and CDR2 is FQNEAQ (reference sequence). The CDR3 contains 14 residues. CDR3 nucleotide sequence: TGTGCCAGCAGCGAAACCGGCCCCCAAGGGGAGCAGTACTTC. Its protein product is CASSETGPQGEQYF.